This T cell receptor (beta chain) was captured in a study of blood T cell repertoires in COVID-19. The germline V gene encodes CDR1 SGHRS and CDR2 YFSETQ. The V and J ends lost 3 bases and 5 bases, in that order; junction bases with no gene match: 6. This CDR3 has 15 amino acids. Produced via immunoSEQ multiplex PCR; TCRdb's table is partial and in-frame only. The data show tens of thousands of clones, 80% to 85% seen once. This TCR derives from an elderly man with acute or convalescent COVID-19. Sequencing input: peripheral blood. The chain combines TRBV5-1 with TRBJ2-2; 8 positions match TRBD1. CDR3 sequence reads: CASSSGQGNTGELFF. DNA of the CDR3: TGCGCCAGCAGCTCCGGACAGGGTAATACCGGGGAGCTGTTTTTT.